This entry lists 7 T cell receptor beta chains sequenced from one sample in a study of shared clonotypes between healthy human individuals. The protocol was immunoSEQ multiplex PCR, while the TCRdb copy is restricted to in-frame clones and leaves out a portion. This table has 2 million to 2.5 million clones, approximately 96% appearing once. Sample: naive CD4+ T cells sorted from blood. Subset in this sample: CD45RA+ positively selected. The source of these receptors is a man younger than 30 in good health.

The chain combines TRBV10-3 with TRBJ2-7; possibly TRBD2 for D (5 bases). The CDR3 consists of 17 residues. In germline, CDR1 is ENHRY, CDR2 SYGVKD. V was cut by 2 bases and J by 5 bases, with 22 bases left in between. The CDR3: CAISEEGQMAHVDEQYF. The CDR3 DNA reads TGTGCCATCAGTGAGGAGGGTCAGATGGCACATGTGGACGAGCAGTACTTC.

This chain uses TRBV6-6 with TRBJ1-5; 7 bases match TRBD1. The CDR3 spans 15 residues. The J segment lost 4 bases and the V segment lost 2 bases, leaving 5 bases of the junction unmatched. Per germline, CDR1 MNHNY and CDR2 SVGAGI (reference sequence). The CDR3: CASSYADRINQPQHF. The DNA of the CDR3 is TGTGCCAGCAGTTACGCGGACAGGATTAATCAGCCCCAGCATTTT.

This clone has just one count. V is TRBV14 and J is TRBJ1-3, with 8 bases aligning to TRBD1. After removal of 1 base from V and 2 bases from J, the junction contained 10 bases not matched to a gene. This CDR3 contains 18 residues. Germline loops: CDR1 SGHDN, CDR2 FVKESK. In nucleotides, the CDR3 is TGTGCCAGCAGCCAAGGAGTTCTGCGACAGGGGACTGGAAACACCATATATTTT. It encodes CASSQGVLRQGTGNTIYF.

V and J are TRBV15 and TRBJ1-5, with D uncertain. The CDR3 totals 12 residues. Germline V lookup: CDR1 LNHNV, CDR2 YYDKDF (reference sequence). Trimming stripped 5 bases from V and 3 bases from J, with 5 bases between. This CDR3 reads CATSSHNQPQHF. The CDR3 DNA reads TGTGCCACCAGCTCGCACAATCAGCCCCAGCATTTT.

The chain recombines TRBV6-5 with TRBJ2-1; D is unresolved. This CDR3 region has 13 residues. The ends were cut back, 4 bases at V and 7 bases at J, with 11 bases in the middle. Germline loops: CDR1 MNHEY, CDR2 SVGAGI. CDR3 in amino acids: CASSWGSRNEQFF. CDR3 nucleotide sequence: TGTGCCAGCAGTTGGGGATCAAGAAATGAGCAGTTCTTC.

This chain links TRBV5-8 with TRBJ2-4, with a tentative D call TRBD1 (5 bases). The CDR3 totals 14 residues. Looked up from germline, CDR1 is SGHTS and CDR2 is YDEGEE. The germline V and J ends were trimmed by 6 bases and 7 bases, with 17 bases remaining between them. CDR3 sequence reads: CASTDDRVRNIQYF. The CDR3 DNA follows: TGTGCCAGCACCGACGACAGAGTTCGGAACATTCAGTACTTC. Supplemented by reference TRBV5-8 and TRBJ2-4, the full variable domain reads EAGVTQSPTHLIKTRGQQATLRCSPISGHTSVYWYQQALGLGLQFLLWYDEGEERNRGNFPPRFSGRQFPNYSSELNVNALELEDSALYLCASTDDRVRNIQYFGAGTRLSVL.

Note on this clone: The sample contains more than one DNA sequence encoding this CDR3. J is TRBJ1-1 and V is TRBV6-4; D unclear. This CDR3 is built from 13 residues. Germline V gene lookup returns CDR1 MRHNA and CDR2 SNTAGT. V lost 4 bases and J 0 bases, leaving 6 bases between the germline ends. The DNA of the CDR3 is TGTGCCAGCAGTGTACGGTTGAACACTGAAGCTTTCTTT. As protein: CASSVRLNTEAFF.